Below are 28 T cell receptor beta chains sequenced from a single sample in a study of T cell changes during pregnancy in multiple sclerosis. The method was immunoSEQ multiplex PCR; TCRdb's version includes in-frame clones alone and lacks a portion of them. The sample holds approximately 60,000 clones, roughly 94% seen once. Sequencing was performed on CD4+ T cells from peripheral blood mononuclear cells, taken in the second trimester of pregnancy. These TCRs come from a female donor with multiple sclerosis, enrolled in a pregnancy study.

The chain has TRBV5-1 and TRBJ1-4, with 7 bases matching TRBD1. V gave up 0 bases and J gave up 7 bases; unmatched junction bases: 6. Germline V lookup: CDR1 SGHRS, CDR2 YFSETQ. The CDR3 extends over 15 amino acids. DNA for the CDR3: TGCGCCAGCAGCTTGGACCGGGCAGGGGGTGAAAAACTGTTTTTT. It encodes CASSLDRAGGEKLFF.

V is TRBV2 and J is TRBJ2-3, with a tentative D call TRBD1 (5 bases). This CDR3 comprises 15 residues. Germline V gives CDR1 SNHLY, CDR2 FYNNEI. Deletions cut 9 bases from V and 0 bases from J, with 16 bases between. In DNA form, the CDR3 reads TGTGCCAGGTCGAGAACAGGAACGAGCACAGATACGCAGTATTTT. As protein: CARSRTGTSTDTQYF.

The chain joins TRBV30 to TRBJ1-6, with D possibly TRBD1 on 5 matching bases. In germline, CDR1 is GTSNPN, CDR2 SVGIG (reference sequence). V was shortened by 4 bases and J by 6 bases, with 13 bases between the two germline ends. This CDR3 has 14 residues. The chain's CDR3 is CAWTTGTLNSPLHF. CDR3 sequence (DNA): TGTGCCTGGACTACCGGGACTCTTAATTCACCCCTCCACTTT.

The chain uses TRBV5-1 and TRBJ1-3; 7 nucleotides agree with TRBD1. Trimming took 4 bases from V and 1 from J; bases not matched to a gene: 5. Germline-derived CDR1 and CDR2 are SGHRS and YFSETQ. This CDR3 has 15 residues. The DNA of the CDR3 is TGCGCCAGCAGCGACAGGGAGAGATCTGGAAACACCATATATTTT. Translating it yields CASSDRERSGNTIYF.

This chain connects TRBV6-6 to TRBJ2-1; 11 bases are a match to TRBD2. The V gene end was trimmed by 6 bases and the J gene end by 0 bases; junction bases not matched to a gene: 4. Germline loops: CDR1 MNHNY, CDR2 SVGAGI (reference sequence). CDR3 length: 16 amino acids. In DNA form, the CDR3 reads TGTGCCAGCAGCCGCCTAGCGGGAGGCTCCTACAATGAGCAGTTCTTC. Its protein is CASSRLAGGSYNEQFF.

The chain employs TRBV5-4 and TRBJ2-7; D might be TRBD1 (6 bases). This CDR3 is 13 amino acids long. Germline CDR1 and CDR2: SGHNT and YYREEE (reference sequence). V lost 1 base, J lost 3 bases, and 8 bases lay in between. CDR3: CASSLTGNYEQYF. The DNA for the CDR3 is TGTGCCAGCAGCTTGACAGGGAACTACGAGCAGTACTTC. Based on the CDR3 plus reference TRBV5-4 and TRBJ2-7, the full variable domain is ETGVTQSPTHLIKTRGQQVTLRCSSQSGHNTVSWYQQALGQGPQFIFQYYREEENGRGNFPPRFSGLQFPNYSSELNVNALELDDSALYLCASSLTGNYEQYFGPGTRLTVT.

The gene calls are TRBV2 and TRBJ1-5; weak D call: TRBD1 (5 bases). This CDR3 is built from 15 residues. The V end lost 6 bases, the J end lost 5 bases, and 17 bases lay between the germline ends. Germline V gene data show CDR1 as SNHLY and CDR2 as FYNNEI. CDR3 in amino acids: CASRRQAGQYQPQHF. The CDR3 DNA reads TGTGCCAGCAGGCGGCAGGCAGGGCAATATCAGCCCCAGCATTTT.

The gene calls are TRBV5-4 and TRBJ2-7; 13 bases line up with TRBD2. Per germline, CDR1 SGHNT and CDR2 YYREEE (reference sequence). Trimming cost V 1 base and J 5 bases; bases outside gene matches: 0. The CDR3 runs to 14 residues. The CDR3 spells CASSLTSGRDEQYF. CDR3 sequence (DNA): TGTGCCAGCAGCTTGACTAGCGGGAGGGACGAGCAGTACTTC.

The genes are TRBV5-1 and TRBJ2-3; TRBD1 agrees at 7 bases. The CDR3 spans 15 residues. Germline values: CDR1 SGHRS, CDR2 YFSETQ. The V gene end was trimmed by 1 base and the J gene end by 3 bases; junction bases not matched to a gene: 5. CDR3 sequence (DNA): TGCGCCAGCAGCTTGCCGGGACAGAGAACAGATACGCAGTATTTT. Amino acids: CASSLPGQRTDTQYF.

The CDR3 DNA follows: TGTGCCAGCCGAAGGACAGGGTTCACAGATACGCAGTATTTT. Protein: CASRRTGFTDTQYF. This chain uses TRBV6-5 with TRBJ2-3; 8 nucleotides line up with TRBD1. There are 14 residues in the CDR3. V was pared by 8 bases and J by 2 bases, with 6 bases of the junction left unmatched. Germline V lookup: CDR1 MNHEY, CDR2 SVGAGI.

V gene TRBV28 combines with J gene TRBJ2-3, with a weak D call TRBD1 (6 bases). The V end lost 7 bases, the J end lost 2 bases, and 13 bases lay between the germline ends. Germline-derived CDR1 and CDR2 are MDHEN and SYDVKM. The CDR3 has 14 amino acids. DNA for the CDR3: TGTGCCAGCATGATTGGGGGCCCCACAGATACGCAGTATTTT. Translated: CASMIGGPTDTQYF.

The rearrangement joins TRBV5-6 to TRBJ2-7; unclear D gene. The CDR3 length is 11 residues. CDR1 and CDR2 from the germline V gene are SGHDT and YYEEEE. The V gene lost 4 bases and the J gene lost 3 bases, with 5 bases spanning the gap. Here the CDR3 DNA reads TGTGCCAGCAGCGAGTACTACGAGCAGTACTTC. Its translation: CASSEYYEQYF. Drawing the rest from reference TRBV5-6 and TRBJ2-7, the complete variable domain is DAGVTQSPTHLIKTRGQQVTLRCSPKSGHDTVSWYQQALGQGPQFIFQYYEEEERQRGNFPDRFSGHQFPNYSSELNVNALLLGDSALYLCASSEYYEQYFGPGTRLTVT.

The rearrangement uses TRBV5-5 and TRBJ2-6; D is possibly TRBD1 (6 bases). Germline assignment: CDR1 SGHKS and CDR2 YYEKEE (reference sequence). V was trimmed by 5 bases and J by 2 bases, leaving 11 bases between them. The CDR3 totals 15 residues. The CDR3 region is CASSRTVTGANVLTF. Written as DNA, the CDR3 is TGTGCCAGCAGTCGGACAGTTACTGGGGCCAACGTCCTGACTTTC.

The chain couples TRBV19 to TRBJ1-1; perhaps TRBD1 as D (6 bases). This CDR3 comprises 15 residues. V lost 5 bases, J lost 4 bases, and 17 bases lay in between. Germline V lookup: CDR1 LNHDA, CDR2 SQIVND (reference sequence). CDR3 nucleotides: TGTGCCAGTAGTCCACAGGGAGGGAGGGGCACTGAAGCTTTCTTT. Its protein product is CASSPQGGRGTEAFF.

The CDR3 DNA follows: TGCGCCAGCAGCGCCCTAGCGGGAGCCAGCTCCTACGAGCAGTACTTC. It translates to CASSALAGASSYEQYF. The rearrangement uses TRBV5-1 and TRBJ2-7; 10 bases are shared with TRBD2. The CDR3 has 16 residues. Trimming at V came to 4 bases and at J to 0 bases, leaving 7 bases not matched to a gene. Germline CDR1 SGHRS, CDR2 YFSETQ.

This chain uses TRBV5-1 with TRBJ1-2; D remains ambiguous. Per the germline V gene, CDR1 is SGHRS and CDR2 is YFSETQ. Deletions cut 0 bases from V and 7 bases from J, with 16 bases between. The CDR3 sequence is 15 residues long. The CDR3 DNA is TGCGCCAGCAGCTTGGGCCCCGGTGCCCCCCTTGGCTACACCTTC. Its translation: CASSLGPGAPLGYTF.

The V call is TRBV5-6, the J call TRBJ2-5; TRBD2 is a possible D gene (7 bases). V was clipped by 3 bases and J by 5 bases, with 17 bases between them. This CDR3 has 15 amino acids. Germline V gives CDR1 SGHDT, CDR2 YYEEEE. The CDR3 spells CASSSLARGGETQYF. The CDR3 bases are TGTGCCAGCAGCTCGCTCGCGAGGGGGGGCGAGACCCAGTACTTC.

V gene TRBV5-6 combines with J gene TRBJ1-1, with 7 bases identical to TRBD1. The CDR3 loop spans 15 amino acids. From germline, CDR1 is SGHDT and CDR2 YYEEEE. The ends lost 4 bases at V and 6 bases at J; junction bases unmatched: 12. Here the CDR3 DNA reads TGTGCCAGCAGCACCCGACAGGGAAGGTTTGCTGAAGCTTTCTTT. Translating gives CASSTRQGRFAEAFF.

This clone was observed a single time. The chain recombines TRBV13 with TRBJ1-3, with D unresolved. This CDR3 region has 15 residues. V lost 0 bases, J lost 0 bases, and 6 bases lay in between. Germline-derived CDR1 and CDR2 are PRHDT and FYEKMQ (reference sequence). CDR3 in amino acids: CASSLGPVSGNTIYF. For the CDR3, the DNA is TGTGCCAGCAGCTTAGGGCCGGTCTCTGGAAACACCATATATTTT.

The V call is TRBV15, the J call TRBJ2-3; D is perhaps TRBD1 (6 bases). Looked up from germline, CDR1 is LNHNV and CDR2 is YYDKDF (reference sequence). The V gene lost 0 bases and the J gene lost 4 bases, with 8 bases spanning the gap. The CDR3 extends over 14 amino acids. DNA for the CDR3: TGTGCCACCAGCAGAGATGGACAGTCAGATACGCAGTATTTT. It encodes CATSRDGQSDTQYF.

The chain has TRBV18 and TRBJ2-7, with D perhaps TRBD2 (5 bases). V was clipped by 9 bases and J by 6 bases, with 18 bases between them. CDR1 KGHSH and CDR2 LQKENI come from the germline V gene. The CDR3 spans 13 residues. CDR3: CASSGSEAREQYF. CDR3 sequence (DNA): TGTGCCAGTTCGGGGTCCGAGGCACGCGAGCAGTACTTC.

The chain is built from TRBV7-9 and TRBJ1-4; 8 bases line up with TRBD1. V lost 2 bases and J lost 7; bases outside the gene matches: 3. Germline CDR1 is SEHNR and CDR2 is FQNEAQ (reference sequence). The length of the CDR3 is 14 residues. CDR3 DNA sequence: TGTGCCAGCAGCTTAACAGGGGGAGGTGAAAAACTGTTTTTT. Its translation: CASSLTGGGEKLFF.

The gene calls are TRBV6-5 and TRBJ2-1; tentative D call: TRBD2 (6 bases). CDR3 length: 15 amino acids. V was pared by 7 bases and J by 10 bases, with 23 bases between. Germline values: CDR1 MNHEY, CDR2 SVGAGI. The CDR3 DNA sequence: TGTGCCAGCACCCATCAGGGTCCGGGGGTCAGGGAGCAGTTCTTC. Translation: CASTHQGPGVREQFF.

This rearrangement joins TRBV15 to TRBJ2-7; perhaps TRBD2 as D (5 bases). This CDR3 region has 15 residues. Trimming shortened V by 1 base and J by 0 bases, and 10 bases separated the two germline ends. CDR1 and CDR2 (germline): LNHNV, YYDKDF (reference sequence). The chain's CDR3 is CATSRVGGSSYEQYF. For the CDR3, the DNA is TGTGCCACCAGCAGAGTTGGAGGAAGCTCCTACGAGCAGTACTTC.

The V and J genes are TRBV7-6 and TRBJ2-7, with 10 bases that match TRBD2. Germline CDR1 and CDR2: SGHVS and FNYEAQ. The length of the CDR3 is 15 residues. V lost 7 bases to trimming and J lost 0 bases; unmatched junction nucleotides: 6. The CDR3: CASIPGLADSYEQYF. CDR3 coding DNA: TGTGCCAGCATCCCTGGACTAGCGGACTCCTACGAGCAGTACTTC.

This chain uses TRBV11-2 with TRBJ1-6, with 7 nucleotides matching TRBD1. The CDR3 runs to 17 residues. Germline assignment: CDR1 SGHAT and CDR2 FQNNGV. V lost 5 bases, J lost 6 bases, and 13 bases stayed unmatched. DNA for the CDR3: TGTGCCAGCAGCCAGGGGGTTTTGGGGGGTGGTAATTCACCCCTCCACTTT. Amino acids: CASSQGVLGGGNSPLHF.

The chain carries TRBV5-1 and TRBJ2-4, with D possibly matching TRBD2 (6 bases). Trimming removed 4 bases from V and 11 bases from J, with 19 bases in between. In germline, CDR1 is SGHRS, CDR2 YFSETQ. The CDR3 spans 14 residues. The CDR3 sequence: CASSTSGIAELQYF. The CDR3 bases are TGCGCCAGCAGCACCTCCGGGATAGCGGAACTTCAGTACTTC.

CDR3 amino acids: CASSRLGLPYSYEQYF. The CDR3 DNA follows: TGTGCCAGCAGCCGCCTGGGCCTACCCTACTCCTACGAGCAGTACTTC. The chain joins TRBV11-2 to TRBJ2-7, with no clear D. V lost 5 bases and J 0 bases, leaving 17 bases between the germline ends. Germline V gives CDR1 SGHAT, CDR2 FQNNGV. This CDR3 is built from 16 residues.